These 32 T cell receptor beta chains were sequenced from one sample in a study of graft-versus-host responses after intestinal transplantation. Some clones are missing from TCRdb's copy, which holds only in-frame ones; the method was immunoSEQ multiplex PCR. This table holds about 92,000 clones, about nine tenths found once. For these receptors, no antigen is known. Sequencing used unstimulated CD8+ T cells sorted from spleen or lymph node cells, obtained before intestinal transplant. Source of these receptors: a human donor who received an intestinal transplant.

The genes are TRBV9 and TRBJ2-1, with 12 bases lining up with TRBD1. Trimming at V came to 3 bases and at J to 14 bases, leaving 6 bases not matched to a gene. The CDR3 covers 13 residues. Germline CDR1 reads SGDLS; CDR2 reads YYNGEE. The DNA for the CDR3 is TGTGCCAGCAGCGAGGGGACAGGGGGCAGGGAGTTCTTC. This gives the protein CASSEGTGGREFF.

This sequence joins TRBV7-2 and TRBJ2-7; 10 bases agree with TRBD2. V lost 3 bases to trimming and J lost 7 bases; unmatched junction nucleotides: 9. CDR3 size: 15 residues. CDR1 and CDR2 (germline): SGHTA, FQGNSA. The CDR3 nucleotides read TGTGCCAGCAGCTTTAGTAGCGGGGGGAAGACGGAGCAGTACTTC. Protein: CASSFSSGGKTEQYF. Complete variable domain (other parts from reference TRBV7-2 and TRBJ2-7): GAGVSQSPSNKVTEKGKDVELRCDPISGHTALYWYRQSLGQGLEFLIYFQGNSAPDKSGLPSDRFSAERTGGSVSTLTIQRTQQEDSAVYLCASSFSSGGKTEQYFGPGTRLTVT.

The chain has TRBV9 and TRBJ2-1; TRBD2 is a possible D gene (7 bases). The CDR3 spans 15 residues. Germline V gene sequence: CDR1 SGDLS, CDR2 YYNGEE. V was cut by 4 bases and J by 7 bases, with 18 bases left in between. CDR3 in amino acids: CASSITGGAGNEQFF. The CDR3 DNA reads as TGTGCCAGCAGCATCACTGGGGGGGCCGGGAATGAGCAGTTCTTC.

This chain connects TRBV11-2 to TRBJ2-7; 9 nucleotides agree with TRBD1. The ends lost 6 bases at V and 2 bases at J; junction bases unmatched: 14. The CDR3 sequence is 17 residues long. Germline loops: CDR1 SGHAT, CDR2 FQNNGV. Here the CDR3 reads CASSQTPWTGDTYEQYF. In DNA, the CDR3 is TGTGCCAGCAGTCAAACCCCCTGGACAGGGGACACCTACGAGCAGTACTTC.

The chain joins TRBV7-2 to TRBJ2-3; TRBD1 aligns across 7 bases. Germline assignment: CDR1 SGHTA and CDR2 FQGNSA. V dropped 2 bases and J dropped 1; count of bases not matched to a gene: 9. This CDR3 is 17 amino acids long. CDR3 loop: CASSLTLTGTGTDTQYF. The CDR3 region has the DNA TGTGCCAGCAGCTTAACCCTGACCGGGACAGGCACAGATACGCAGTATTTT.

The rearrangement joins TRBV6-1 to TRBJ2-7; TRBD1 matches at 7 bases. The trim removed 5 bases at V and 6 bases at J, leaving 1 base unmatched. CDR3 length: 11 amino acids. The V gene's germline CDR1 is MNHNS and CDR2 SASEGT. The CDR3 loop reads CASSTGVEQYF. In nucleotides, the CDR3 is TGTGCCAGCAGTACAGGGGTCGAGCAGTACTTC.

The chain combines TRBV5-1 with TRBJ2-1; 9 bases are a match to TRBD1. J gave up 8 bases and V 1 base, and 7 bases lay outside the gene matches. Germline V lookup: CDR1 SGHRS, CDR2 YFSETQ. The CDR3 contains 15 residues. The CDR3 nucleotides read TGCGCCAGCAGCTTGTTGGGACAGGGAGTGGATGAGCAGTTCTTC. Protein product: CASSLLGQGVDEQFF.

In its sample, this clone was seen once. CDR3 loop: CASSLLSSGSRYNEQFF. Here the CDR3 DNA reads TGTGCCAGCAGCTTGCTGTCAAGCGGGAGTAGGTACAATGAGCAGTTCTTC. This chain connects TRBV5-6 to TRBJ2-1, with 8 bases lining up with TRBD2. The length of the CDR3 is 17 residues. After removal of 1 base from V and 4 bases from J, the junction contained 10 bases not matched to a gene. Germline V gene lookup returns CDR1 SGHDT and CDR2 YYEEEE.

The V and J genes are TRBV6-4 and TRBJ2-2, with 7 nucleotides matching TRBD2. The CDR3 loop spans 15 amino acids. Germline lookup yields CDR1 MRHNA and CDR2 SNTAGT. V trimming: 5 bases; J trimming: 4 bases; junction bases outside the gene matches: 7. CDR3 amino acids: CASSHLAEATGELFF. The CDR3, as DNA: TGTGCCAGCAGTCACCTAGCGGAGGCCACCGGGGAGCTGTTTTTT.

The chain employs TRBV6-5 and TRBJ1-5; D is unclear. Germline values: CDR1 MNHEY, CDR2 SVGAGI. CDR3 size: 14 residues. Trimming left V 5 bases short and J 5 bases short, with 13 bases between. The CDR3 sequence: CASSASMVYQPQHF. In DNA, the CDR3 is TGTGCCAGCAGTGCGTCTATGGTCTATCAGCCCCAGCATTTT.

The chain couples TRBV7-3 to TRBJ2-3, with TRBD2 identical over 7 bases. The germline gives CDR1 SGHTA, CDR2 FQGTGA. The length of the CDR3 is 13 residues. V was clipped by 5 bases and J by 4 bases; unmatched bases: 3. DNA of the CDR3: TGTGCCAGCAGCCAGGGAGGGTCAGATACGCAGTATTTT. It is translated as CASSQGGSDTQYF.

Note on this clone: A read error may produce the germline difference seen at one junction end. Other DNA sequences in the same sample also yield this CDR3. In nucleotides, the CDR3 is TGTGCTAGCAGTTATCGAGTCGGGGACACTGAAGCTTTCTTT. This gives the protein CASSYRVGDTEAFF. The chain combines TRBV6-5 with TRBJ1-1, with D uncertain. CDR1 MNHEY and CDR2 SVGAGI come from the germline V gene. CDR3 size: 14 residues.

The chain employs TRBV5-4 and TRBJ2-1; tentatively, D is TRBD2 (5 bases). The germline V and J ends were trimmed by 0 bases and 5 bases, with 9 bases remaining between them. This CDR3 has 14 residues. CDR1 is SGHNT and CDR2 is YYREEE in the germline V gene (reference sequence). For the CDR3, the DNA is TGTGCCAGCAGCTTGGTTAGCGTGAACAATGAGCAGTTCTTC. Translated, it gives CASSLVSVNNEQFF. The full variable domain, completed using reference TRBV5-4 and TRBJ2-1, is ETGVTQSPTHLIKTRGQQVTLRCSSQSGHNTVSWYQQALGQGPQFIFQYYREEENGRGNFPPRFSGLQFPNYSSELNVNALELDDSALYLCASSLVSVNNEQFFGPGTRLTVL.

The rearrangement links TRBV6-6 to TRBJ2-1; D is unclear. CDR1 MNHNY and CDR2 SVGAGI come from the germline V gene (reference sequence). The length of the CDR3 is 13 residues. Trimming took 2 bases from V and 6 from J, leaving 8 bases between them. CDR3 in amino acids: CASSYTSPNEQFF. The CDR3 DNA sequence: TGTGCCAGCAGTTACACCTCCCCCAATGAGCAGTTCTTC.

The V gene is TRBV6-5, the J gene TRBJ2-7; the match to TRBD2 covers 9 bases. V gave up 0 bases and J gave up 3 bases; unmatched junction bases: 0. CDR1 and CDR2 (germline): MNHEY, SVGAGI. CDR3 length equals 14 residues. CDR3 sequence: CASSYSSGGYEQYF. The CDR3 nucleotides read TGTGCCAGCAGTTACTCTAGCGGGGGCTACGAGCAGTACTTC.

This clone was recorded once. CDR3 nucleotide sequence: TGTGCCAGCAGCGTAGCTCAAGCGGGGGGACCCACAGATACGCAGTATTTT. Amino acid sequence: CASSVAQAGGPTDTQYF. The V gene is TRBV9, the J gene TRBJ2-3; 9 nucleotides align to TRBD2. The V gene's germline CDR1 is SGDLS and CDR2 YYNGEE. The CDR3 is 17 residues long. The V segment lost 0 bases and the J segment 2 bases; nucleotides outside the gene matches: 7.

This sequence joins TRBV28 and TRBJ2-3, with D tentatively TRBD2 (5 bases). CDR3 size: 16 residues. V lost 7 bases, J lost 1 base, and 18 bases lay in between. Germline V CDR1 and CDR2: MDHEN, SYDVKM. The DNA for the CDR3 is TGTGCCAGCACCCATGCCGGGATACTAGGCACAGATACGCAGTATTTT. This encodes CASTHAGILGTDTQYF.

This clone was picked up a small number of times. The chain joins TRBV25-1 to TRBJ1-5; D uncertain. Looked up from germline, CDR1 is MGHDK and CDR2 is SYGVNS. V lost 1 base and J lost 11, with 3 bases in between. This CDR3 region has 10 residues. CDR3 bases: TGTGCCAGCAGTGAATCAGCCCAGCATTTT. Its translation is CASSESAQHF.

The chain combines TRBV27 with TRBJ1-2; TRBD1 might be the D (5 bases). The CDR3 runs to 13 residues. V was cut by 7 bases and J by 5 bases, with 14 bases left in between. The germline V gene encodes CDR1 MNHEY and CDR2 SMNVEV (reference sequence). DNA of the CDR3: TGTGCCAGCACGGCAGGAGGGGTTTATGGCTACACCTTC. Protein product: CASTAGGVYGYTF.

This chain connects TRBV27 to TRBJ1-1; perhaps TRBD1 as D (5 bases). This CDR3 has 15 amino acids. Deletions cut 4 bases from V and 1 base from J, with 13 bases between. Germline CDR1 is MNHEY and CDR2 is SMNVEV (reference sequence). CDR3 protein: CASSWGGWGNTEAFF. In nucleotides, the CDR3 is TGTGCCAGCAGTTGGGGGGGATGGGGGAACACTGAAGCTTTCTTT.

The V gene is TRBV11-2, the J gene TRBJ2-3; D is unresolved. This CDR3 spans 13 amino acids. Germline V gene data show CDR1 as SGHAT and CDR2 as FQNNGV. Trimming took 1 base from V and 4 from J, leaving 6 bases between them. CDR3 in amino acids: CASSLVYPDTQYF. The CDR3 DNA reads as TGTGCCAGCAGCTTAGTGTATCCAGATACGCAGTATTTT.

This sequence joins TRBV10-1 and TRBJ2-1; D gene uncertain. The CDR3 length is 15 residues. V was pared by 0 bases and J by 5 bases, with 11 bases between. Per germline, CDR1 WNHNN and CDR2 SYGVQD (reference sequence). CDR3 nucleotide sequence: TGCGCCAGCAGTGAGTCAGGCCGGTTAAACAATGAGCAGTTCTTC. Amino acid sequence: CASSESGRLNNEQFF.

This clone was counted once. The chain links TRBV13 to TRBJ2-7, with D hard to call. Deletions cut 3 bases from V and 0 bases from J, with 9 bases between. This CDR3 contains 14 residues. Per the germline V gene, CDR1 is PRHDT and CDR2 is FYEKMQ (reference sequence). The CDR3, as DNA: TGTGCCAGCAGCTTGGTAAAGAGCTCCTACGAGCAGTACTTC. Translating gives CASSLVKSSYEQYF.

Here the CDR3 DNA reads TGTGCCAGCAGTTACTCGGCCCCAGGGGAGGATGAGCAGTTCTTC. Amino acid sequence: CASSYSAPGEDEQFF. V is TRBV6-5 and J is TRBJ2-1, with D perhaps being TRBD1 or TRBD2 (6 bases each). CDR3 size: 15 residues. CDR1 and CDR2 from the germline V gene are MNHEY and SVGAGI. Deletions cut 0 bases from V and 8 bases from J, with 14 bases between.

V and J are TRBV11-3 and TRBJ2-4; D unresolved. Trimming took off 6 bases at V and 8 bases at J, with 14 bases between the two ends. The CDR3 has 13 amino acids. Germline V gives CDR1 SGHNT, CDR2 YENEEA. The CDR3 DNA reads TGTGCCAGCAGTCGTGGACGGTGGGACATTCAGTACTTC. Residues: CASSRGRWDIQYF. Complete variable domain (other parts from reference TRBV11-3 and TRBJ2-4): EAGVVQSPRYKIIEKKQPVAFWCNPISGHNTLYWYLQNLGQGPELLIRYENEEAVDDSQLPKDRFSAERLKGVDSTLKIQPAELGDSAVYLCASSRGRWDIQYFGAGTRLSVL.

The rearrangement uses TRBV6-1 and TRBJ1-2; D ambiguous. Trimming took off 6 bases at V and 7 bases at J, with 9 bases between the two ends. CDR1 and CDR2 (germline): MNHNS, SASEGT. The CDR3 extends over 11 amino acids. The CDR3 DNA sequence: TGTGCCAGCAGGGTCGGGCGTGGCTACACCTTC. It translates to CASRVGRGYTF.

The rearrangement links TRBV11-1 to TRBJ2-7, with 10 bases fitting TRBD1. The CDR3 is 15 amino acids. CDR1 and CDR2 from the germline V gene are SGHAT and FQDESV (reference sequence). Trimming at V came to 6 bases and at J to 3 bases, leaving 8 bases not matched to a gene. Written as DNA, the CDR3 is TGTGCCAGCAGTCTCCTGGGACAGGGGAACTACGAGCAGTACTTC. This sequence encodes CASSLLGQGNYEQYF.

This chain links TRBV7-3 with TRBJ2-5; no clear D gene. Per the germline V gene, CDR1 is SGHTA and CDR2 is FQGTGA. The CDR3 totals 13 residues. The V gene lost 5 bases and the J gene lost 5 bases, with 12 bases spanning the gap. In DNA form, the CDR3 reads TGTGCCAGCAGCATATCATCCGGGGAGACCCAGTACTTC. It specifies CASSISSGETQYF. The complete variable domain, with remaining parts taken from reference TRBV7-3 and TRBJ2-5, reads GAGVSQTPSNKVTEKGKYVELRCDPISGHTALYWYRQSLGQGPEFLIYFQGTGAADDSGLPNDRFFAVRPEGSVSTLKIQRTERGDSAVYLCASSISSGETQYFGPGTRLLVL.

The V call is TRBV13, the J call TRBJ2-1, with TRBD1 matching over 7 bases. This CDR3 has 15 residues. Per the germline V gene, CDR1 is PRHDT and CDR2 is FYEKMQ (reference sequence). Germline trimming cut 5 bases from V and 2 bases from J; bases unmatched to any gene: 6. The CDR3 DNA is TGTGCCAGCAGCCCTGAAGGGGGCCCCTACAATGAGCAGTTCTTC. Its protein is CASSPEGGPYNEQFF.

V is TRBV7-3 and J is TRBJ2-5, with D possibly TRBD1 on 6 matching bases. The germline CDR1 and CDR2 sequences are SGHTA and FQGTGA. CDR3 length: 14 residues. V lost 4 bases and J lost 6, with 15 bases in between. CDR3 DNA sequence: TGTGCCAGCAGCTCCGTGGGGTGGGGGCAGACCCAGTACTTC. The encoded protein is CASSSVGWGQTQYF.

The chain employs TRBV5-4 and TRBJ2-1, with D tentatively TRBD1 or TRBD2 (5 bases each). Between the trimmed V and J ends, which lost 5 bases and 5 bases, there was a span of 11 bases. The CDR3 runs 13 residues. CDR1 SGHNT and CDR2 YYREEE come from the germline V gene (reference sequence). The CDR3 DNA reads TGTGCCAGCAGGGCAATGGGGGACAATGAGCAGTTCTTC. Translation gives CASRAMGDNEQFF. The complete variable domain, with remaining parts taken from reference TRBV5-4 and TRBJ2-1, reads ETGVTQSPTHLIKTRGQQVTLRCSSQSGHNTVSWYQQALGQGPQFIFQYYREEENGRGNFPPRFSGLQFPNYSSELNVNALELDDSALYLCASRAMGDNEQFFGPGTRLTVL.

The rearrangement joins TRBV13 to TRBJ2-7; D possibly uses TRBD1 or TRBD2 (5 bases each). CDR3 size: 14 residues. The ends were cut back, 4 bases at V and 2 bases at J, with 12 bases in the middle. Germline V gives CDR1 PRHDT, CDR2 FYEKMQ (reference sequence). The CDR3 region has the DNA TGTGCCAGCAGCTCCGGGACCGACCCCTACGAGCAGTACTTC. Translated: CASSSGTDPYEQYF.